These 10 T cell receptor beta chains were sequenced from one sample in a study of blood T cell repertoires in COVID-19. TCRdb's table, derived via immunoSEQ multiplex PCR, lists solely in-frame clones and lacks some. This table has about 230,000 clones, about nine tenths appearing once. Specimen: peripheral blood. All receptors derive from a man aged 45-65 years with COVID-19, enrolled during active disease.

This rearrangement joins TRBV6-6 to TRBJ2-2; weak D call: TRBD2 (6 bases). The CDR3 covers 18 residues. Trimming shortened V by 6 bases and J by 1 base, and 21 bases separated the two germline ends. Looked up from germline, CDR1 is MNHNY and CDR2 is SVGAGI (reference sequence). DNA of the CDR3: TGTGCCAGCAGCCGACGGGTGGTGGCTAGCGTGAACACCGGGGAGCTGTTTTTT. Protein product: CASSRRVVASVNTGELFF.

This clone was seen a few times. This rearrangement joins TRBV2 to TRBJ2-7, with 8 bases fitting TRBD1. Germline CDR1 and CDR2: SNHLY and FYNNEI. The CDR3 runs to 14 residues. Trimming took 1 base from V and 5 from J; bases not matched to a gene: 4. For the CDR3, the DNA is TGTGCCAGCAGTGAAGGACAGGGGATGGACGAGCAGTACTTC. Its protein product is CASSEGQGMDEQYF.

The sample holds a few counts of this clone. The chain combines TRBV27 with TRBJ2-7; 9 bases map to TRBD2. The CDR3 covers 14 residues. Per germline, CDR1 MNHEY and CDR2 SMNVEV (reference sequence). V lost 5 bases, J lost 5 bases, and 7 bases stayed unmatched. The CDR3 DNA is TGTGCCAGCAGTGACCGTAGCGGGAGCGACGAGCAGTACTTC. It translates to CASSDRSGSDEQYF.

This clone showed up just once. The chain links TRBV6-4 to TRBJ1-2; D unclear. Germline V gene data show CDR1 as MRHNA and CDR2 as SNTAGT. Deletions cut 9 bases from V and 8 bases from J, with 13 bases between. This CDR3 is built from 11 residues. The CDR3 DNA reads TGTGCCAGGGGGAGTCCTGACGGCTACACCTTC. Protein: CARGSPDGYTF.

The chain is built from TRBV5-1 and TRBJ1-4, with TRBD1 matching over 9 bases. CDR1 and CDR2 (germline): SGHRS, YFSETQ. The CDR3 has 15 residues. V shed 0 bases, J shed 8 bases, and the junction held 5 bases outside the gene matches. CDR3 sequence reads: CASSLDRGQGEKLFF. CDR3 coding DNA: TGCGCCAGCAGCTTGGACAGGGGGCAGGGGGAAAAACTGTTTTTT.

This clone occurred once. Here the CDR3 DNA reads TGTGCCAGTGCCGGACAGGGGAGTAATTCACCCCTCCACTTT. This encodes CASAGQGSNSPLHF. V usage is TRBV7-9 and J usage is TRBJ1-6; 9 nucleotides match TRBD1. Germline values: CDR1 SEHNR, CDR2 FQNEAQ (reference sequence). Unmatched junction bases numbered 6, after V lost 9 bases and J lost 6 bases. The CDR3 is 14 amino acids. Together with reference TRBV7-9 and TRBJ1-6, the CDR3 gives the full variable domain: DTGVSQNPRHKITKRGQNVTFRCDPISEHNRLYWYRQTLGQGPEFLTYFQNEAQLEKSRLLSDRFSAERPKGSFSTLEIQRTEQGDSAMYLCASAGQGSNSPLHFGNGTRLTVT.

The chain is built from TRBV10-2 and TRBJ2-7; a weak D match, TRBD2 (5 bases). V was trimmed by 3 bases and J by 6 bases, leaving 9 bases between them. Germline assignment: CDR1 WSHSY and CDR2 SAAADI. The CDR3 covers 12 residues. The chain's CDR3 is CASSDPGSEQYF. The CDR3 DNA follows: TGCGCCAGCAGTGACCCGGGGAGCGAGCAGTACTTC.

The V gene is TRBV2, the J gene TRBJ1-4; 8 positions match TRBD1. Germline V gene lookup returns CDR1 SNHLY and CDR2 FYNNEI. V shed 6 bases, J shed 10 bases, and the junction held 13 bases outside the gene matches. The CDR3 sequence is 15 residues long. CDR3 sequence (DNA): TGTGCCAGCAGCATCCAGACAGGGGAGCATCTAAAACTGTTTTTT. Translating gives CASSIQTGEHLKLFF.

V and J are TRBV28 and TRBJ2-7, with 7 positions matching TRBD2. Germline trimming cut 3 bases from V and 0 bases from J; bases unmatched to any gene: 8. CDR1 and CDR2 (germline): MDHEN, SYDVKM. There are 16 residues in the CDR3. The CDR3 coding sequence is TGTGCCAGCAGTTTTGTGGCTACGGGGGGCTCCTACGAGCAGTACTTC. Protein sequence: CASSFVATGGSYEQYF.

The chain joins TRBV3-1 (or the pseudogene TRBV3-2) to TRBJ1-1; 8 bases are shared with TRBD1. CDR3 length: 15 residues. Germline V gives CDR1 LGHDT, CDR2 YNNKEL (reference sequence). Losses at the gene ends were 8 bases for V and 5 bases for J; bases not matched to a gene: 13. The CDR3 region has the DNA TGTGCCAGCGGAGGATGGACCAGGGGGCCAACTGAAGCTTTCTTT. Encoded protein: CASGGWTRGPTEAFF.